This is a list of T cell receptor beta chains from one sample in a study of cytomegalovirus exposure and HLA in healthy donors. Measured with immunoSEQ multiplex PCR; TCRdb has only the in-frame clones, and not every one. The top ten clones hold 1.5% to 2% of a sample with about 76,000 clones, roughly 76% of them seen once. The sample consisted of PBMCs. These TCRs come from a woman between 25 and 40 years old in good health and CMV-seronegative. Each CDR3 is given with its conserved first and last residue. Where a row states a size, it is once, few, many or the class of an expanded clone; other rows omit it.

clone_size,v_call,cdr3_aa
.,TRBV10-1,CASVLDRGQEGEKLFF
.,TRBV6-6,CASSRYMAGITYEQYF
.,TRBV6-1,CATRTRATDTQYF
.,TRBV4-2,CASSLSSPSGTYNEQFF
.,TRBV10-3,CAISLLNRDRVSYEQYF
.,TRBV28,CASSPSFSGQGGGYGYTF
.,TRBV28,CASSFGTDSNQPQHF
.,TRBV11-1,CASSGLGSYEQYF
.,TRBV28,CASSLFLRGRNTEAFF
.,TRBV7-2,CASSPRRLAGDEQYF
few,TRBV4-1,CASSQVDSTEAFF
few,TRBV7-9,CAGILAGGPLGQFF
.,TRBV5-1,CASSGETSVEEFF
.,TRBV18,CASSPGQIYNTEAFF
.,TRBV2,CASSVSLYGYTF
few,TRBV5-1,CASSLAMVQNGYEQYF
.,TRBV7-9,CASSLNRVEQYF
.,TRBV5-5,CASSFGPITDTQYF
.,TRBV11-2,CASSLEAGKRDQPQHF
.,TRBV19,CASSIQGSYEQYF
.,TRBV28,CASSFRQMNTGELFF
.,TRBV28,CASRRTGWDQPQHF
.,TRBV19,CASSSGQTPDEQYF
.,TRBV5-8,CASREGLAGVRGDTQYF
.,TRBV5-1,CASSLAYRGKSNGYTF
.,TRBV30,CAWSPSSGAFF
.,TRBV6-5,CASSQGLGRPQFF
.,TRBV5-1,CASSLGLAGMISSYNEQFF
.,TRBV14,CASSHTGRALSTDTQYF
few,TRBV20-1,CSAANQEAFF
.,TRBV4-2,CASSQVLDRANTIYF
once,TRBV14,CASSQFGTRLYGYTF
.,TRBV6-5,CASSYSTSGSLDTQYF
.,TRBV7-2,CASSRVWAEETQYF
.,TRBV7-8,CASSLDGGLESYEQYF
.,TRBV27,CASSSSIGRYEQYF
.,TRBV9,CASSPRGGTNNEQFF
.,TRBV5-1,CASSQPSLSDEQFF
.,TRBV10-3,CAISAQGATGSYNEQFF
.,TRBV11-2,CASSPSALAFSYGYTF
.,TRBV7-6,CASSLAPSGSNEQFF
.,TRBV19,CASSTRGGDTGELFF
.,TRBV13,CASARTSGRRARDTQYF
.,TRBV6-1,CASLGETRGNTIYF
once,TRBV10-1,CASSDGRGLYEQYF
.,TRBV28,CASSPTRGQVTEAFF
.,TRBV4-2,CASSQEDNYPNQPQHF
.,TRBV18,CASSPPGAPAAFF
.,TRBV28,CASSLGGADEKLFF
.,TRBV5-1,CASSSAGTSGRRSYNEQFF
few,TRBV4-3,CASSPRTGDFEKLFF